The clone carrying this TCR beta chain occurred many times. Antigen: not known. These data are taken from a study of spatial heterogeneity in lung cancer. V lost 3 bases and J 5 bases, leaving 14 bases between the germline ends. The length of the CDR3 is 15 residues. Germline values: CDR1 SGHAT, CDR2 FQNNGV. General study results and limits: Estimation of coverage gave values of approximately 7.2% for alpha and approximately 12% for beta chains in tumor T cells. Ubiquitous and regional nonsynonymous mutations were each tracked by the matching count of ubiquitous or regional expanded TCRs. Intratumoral expanded alpha and beta TCR counts were found to track tumor mutation counts.

TCRdb processed the 5' RACE reads anew with MiXCR; each CDR3 protein has one entry. The sample holds more than 9,500 distinct CDR3 sequences, approximately 14% seen once. Sample time point: sample taken at primary tumor resection. Tumor, nontumor lung or frozen PBMC supplied whole RNA, sequenced without sorting. This receptor was identified in a male donor with early-stage non-small cell lung cancer. V and J are TRBV11-2 and TRBJ2-1; D might be TRBD2 (5 bases). Source: lung tumor tissue, taken at surgery. The CDR3 DNA follows: TGTGCCAGCAGCTTGGACGGGAAGCGCCACAATGAGCAGTTCTTC. It specifies CASSLDGKRHNEQFF.